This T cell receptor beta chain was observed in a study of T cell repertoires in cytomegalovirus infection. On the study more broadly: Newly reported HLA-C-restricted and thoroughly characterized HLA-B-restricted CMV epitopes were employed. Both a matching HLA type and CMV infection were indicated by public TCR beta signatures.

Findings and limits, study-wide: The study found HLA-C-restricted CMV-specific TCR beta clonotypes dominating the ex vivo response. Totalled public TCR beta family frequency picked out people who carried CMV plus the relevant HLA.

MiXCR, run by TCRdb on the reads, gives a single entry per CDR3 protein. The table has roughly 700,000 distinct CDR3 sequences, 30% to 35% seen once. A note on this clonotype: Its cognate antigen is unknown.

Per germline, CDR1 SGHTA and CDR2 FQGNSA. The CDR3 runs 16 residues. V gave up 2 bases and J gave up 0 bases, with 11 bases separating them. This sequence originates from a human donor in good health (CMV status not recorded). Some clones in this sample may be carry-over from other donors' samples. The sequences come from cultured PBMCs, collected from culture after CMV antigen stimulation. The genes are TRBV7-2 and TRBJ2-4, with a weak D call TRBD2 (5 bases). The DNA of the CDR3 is TGTGCCAGCAGCTTACGAGGGCCCTTAGCCAAAAACATTCAGTACTTC. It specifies CASSLRGPLAKNIQYF.